The entry that follows covers one T cell receptor (beta chain) sequence. The antigen it binds to is not known. No qualities accompany the bases; no much larger clone lies one base away. Donors formed part of the validation cohort, which comprised about 120 subjects and was distinct from the first cohort of under 800 subjects. Libraries were prepared through the immunoSEQ multiplex PCR assay. As for the authors' bioinformatics: A statistical classification framework was built for diagnosing cytomegalovirus status from the catalog of TCR beta chain sequences. Not all clones reach the TCRdb copy of this immuneACCESS table, which keeps in-frame sequences only. Checked studies attribute under half of the gap to unresolved V genes and leave the rest unexplained. Clone size and V and J calls were adopted from that table, with D and trimming inferred from the DNA. This sample has approximately 97,000 clones in its table, and about 94% of those were observed once. The top ten constitute 0.7% to 0.9% of the sample.

The data were obtained in a study of cytomegalovirus exposure and HLA in healthy donors (dated by TCRdb to about 2017). Broadly, across the study: A later analysis indicated that the roughly 120 validation repertoires were generated on the platform also employed for the approximately 670 repertoires of the first cohort. The aim of the study was to test whether cataloging public T cell receptors could identify signatures of past pathogen exposure. Along with the approximately 650-subject first cohort, a separate validation cohort of approximately 110 different subjects was used. To predict cytomegalovirus infection status, the study combined high-throughput TCR immunosequencing, statistical association of individual TCRs with disease status, and machine learning. Findings and caveats that apply to the study as a whole: A later analysis lacked HLA typing for the validation cohort, so it scored co-occurrence in that cohort across all 110 or so repertoires. While some public TCRs were present in many individuals, most TCR sequences turned up only very rarely across donors. Cytomegalovirus status was reported to be diagnosed by the classifier with high specificity and sensitivity in both the original and validation cohorts. Of the cluster scores, 85% to 95% were above 0 in a later analysis, which found that TCRs clustered in the first cohort also tended to co-occur in the 120 validation repertoires. A few of the identified cytomegalovirus-associated TCR beta chains were confirmed in vitro to be specific for cytomegalovirus antigens. It was suggested by the authors that the approach could potentially be generalized to other disease states and immunological phenotypes. The study gave a list of under 200 TCR beta chains associated with cytomegalovirus.

V and J are trimmed by 8 bases and 8 bases, and the gene matches miss 8 bases of the junction. Reading the germline V gene gives CDR1 MNHEY and CDR2 SVGAGI. The CDR3 covers 12 residues, taking in both the cysteine and the phenylalanine. Just CDR3 DNA is preserved here, 36 bases in frame from base 1. The sequencing input was PBMCs. The TCR comes from a woman under 30 in good health and CMV-seronegative. The chain is encoded by TRBV6-5 joined to TRBJ1-2, with 7 bases in between that match TRBD1. The DNA reads as follows: TGTGCCAGCTCCCTAACAGGGGCGGGCTACACCTTC. The resulting protein is CASSLTGAGYTF.